This T cell receptor beta chain was documented in a study of cytomegalovirus exposure and HLA in healthy donors. The trim removed 5 bases at V and 3 bases at J, leaving 11 bases unmatched. The V gene's germline CDR1 is SGHDT and CDR2 YYEEEE. The CDR3 extends over 15 amino acids. PCR employed 60 Vbeta and 13 Jbeta primers. The assay was immunoSEQ multiplex PCR, and TCRdb's table has in-frame clones only and misses some. The data hold 150,000 or so clones, with roughly 80% observed a single time. The clonotype originates from a man aged 30 to 39 in good health and CMV-seropositive. The V gene is TRBV5-6, the J gene TRBJ2-7; TRBD1 matches at 7 bases. The sequenced material came from PBMCs. The CDR3 DNA is TGTGCCAGCAGATACCGGGACAGTTTTTACTACGAGCAGTACTTC. It encodes CASRYRDSFYYEQYF.